This entry concerns a single TCR beta chain. The antigen this receptor binds is unknown. The sample holds no much larger clone one base away, and base qualities are not on file. The data were taken from a study of CD8 T cells in ankylosing spondylitis (dated by TCRdb to 2017 to 2019). Context from the whole study: T cell receptor beta repertoires were profiled in healthy donors and ankylosing spondylitis patients so that disease-linked TCR variants could be found. The whole study cohort included 85 to 120 healthy donors and 25 ankylosing spondylitis patients. Peripheral blood was sampled, and synovial fluid was additionally collected from ankylosing spondylitis patients.

Results the study describes overall, beyond this receptor: The disease-linked clones showed a CD8+ phenotype and occurred at relatively low frequencies in peripheral blood. Some motif variants were previously reported in synovial fluid and blood of reactive arthritis patients, suggesting common disease-initiation mechanisms. A TCR beta motif made up of seven or eight highly homologous amino acid variants appeared to be characteristic of blood from ankylosing spondylitis patients. The disease-linked clones were reported as significantly enriched in matched synovial fluid samples from ankylosing spondylitis patients.

Reads for this sample came from an Illumina HiSeq 2500. Quantitative 5'-RACE with molecular barcodes was the method used to prepare the TCR beta libraries. The published analysis was carried out like this. Disease-linked TCR variants were identified with a new computational method built on a probabilistic model of VDJ rearrangement. TCRdb applied fastp at Q25 and MiXCR to the public reads, then kept only in-frame beta chains. Merged by CDR3 protein, the rows form single entries marked with the most common genes and DNA. V and J calls and clone size were set by TCRdb, not the authors. The sample table holds approximately 290,000 distinct CDR3 sequences, of which around 20% were seen once. Together, the top ten hold roughly 3.6% of the sample. This clonotype originated in a female donor with ankylosing spondylitis or in good health (not recorded which). The sequenced material came from blood, either unsorted or a sorted T cell fraction (not recorded which).

The CDR3 has the sequence CASSPLRGSGYEQYF. The nucleotide sequence is TGTGCCAGCAGCCCACTGAGAGGGTCTGGCTACGAGCAGTACTTC. The chain couples TRBV7-2 to TRBJ2-7; a tentative D match to TRBD2 spans 5 bases. The germline ends are 17 bases apart after V is trimmed by 5 bases and J by 3 bases. CDR1 and CDR2, looked up from the germline V gene, are SGHTA and FQGNSA. CDR3 length: 15 amino acids, cysteine to phenylalanine. Solely the CDR3 DNA is kept, with 45 bases framed from the first base.